The 7 T cell receptor beta chains below come from one sample, sequenced in a study of cytomegalovirus exposure and HLA in healthy donors. This PCR relied on a set of 60 Vbeta primers and 13 Jbeta primers. Measured with immunoSEQ multiplex PCR; TCRdb has only the in-frame clones, and not every one. The profile covers about 98,000 clones, with about 69% appearing a single time and about 4.5% taken by the ten largest. The material sequenced was PBMCs. Every receptor here comes from a human donor in good health.

The V and J genes are TRBV27 and TRBJ2-1; weak D call: TRBD2 (5 bases). V shed 4 bases and J shed 7 bases, with 14 bases lying between them. The CDR3 consists of 14 residues. Germline CDR1 reads MNHEY; CDR2 reads SMNVEV (reference sequence). CDR3: CASSYRSRRNEQFF. For the CDR3, the DNA is TGTGCCAGCAGTTACCGGTCTAGGAGGAATGAGCAGTTCTTC.

The chain carries TRBV7-6 and TRBJ2-5; 7 bases line up with TRBD1. The CDR3 totals 13 residues. Germline assignment: CDR1 SGHVS and CDR2 FNYEAQ. V trimming: 5 bases; J trimming: 4 bases; junction bases outside the gene matches: 4. The chain's CDR3 is CASSRRQGETQYF. The CDR3 nucleotides are TGTGCCAGCAGCCGTAGACAGGGAGAGACCCAGTACTTC.

This clone occurred a few times. The rearrangement links TRBV2 to TRBJ1-5; D ambiguous. Trimming shortened V by 8 bases and J by 4 bases, and 18 bases separated the two germline ends. From germline, CDR1 is SNHLY and CDR2 FYNNEI. The CDR3 has 15 residues. The CDR3 here is CASASDEARNQPQHF. The CDR3 bases are TGTGCCAGCGCTTCTGACGAGGCACGTAATCAGCCCCAGCATTTT.

This chain uses TRBV28 with TRBJ2-5; TRBD1 agrees at 9 bases. Germline CDR1 MDHEN, CDR2 SYDVKM. Trimming cost V 5 bases and J 4 bases; bases outside gene matches: 8. CDR3 length: 15 amino acids. This CDR3 is CASSNSGQGRETQYF. The DNA for the CDR3 is TGTGCCAGCAGTAACTCGGGACAGGGTCGAGAGACCCAGTACTTC.

The chain employs TRBV11-2 and TRBJ1-4, with D unclear. The CDR3 has 14 residues. Trimming shortened V by 5 bases and J by 3 bases, and 10 bases separated the two germline ends. Per germline, CDR1 SGHAT and CDR2 FQNNGV. This CDR3 is CASSLRRSNEKLFF. Written as DNA, the CDR3 is TGTGCCAGCAGCCTCCGTCGTTCTAATGAAAAACTGTTTTTT. The full variable domain, in which reference TRBV11-2 and TRBJ1-4 provide the parts outside the CDR3, is EAGVAQSPRYKIIEKRQSVAFWCNPISGHATLYWYQQILGQGPKLLIQFQNNGVVDDSQLPKDRFSAERLKGVDSTLKIQPAKLEDSAVYLCASSLRRSNEKLFFGSGTQLSVL.

V usage is TRBV5-4 and J usage is TRBJ2-3; possible D gene TRBD2, 5 bases. Trimming took 5 bases from V and 6 from J, leaving 10 bases between them. In germline, CDR1 is SGHNT, CDR2 YYREEE (reference sequence). This CDR3 is built from 12 residues. The CDR3, as DNA: TGTGCCAGCAGTCTGCCGGGGGATACGCAGTATTTT. Its translation is CASSLPGDTQYF.

The CDR3 DNA is TGTGCCAGCACCCAACTAGGTTCAGACAATGAGCAGTTCTTC. It encodes CASTQLGSDNEQFF. The chain joins TRBV7-8 to TRBJ2-1; D is perhaps TRBD2 (5 bases). This CDR3 spans 14 amino acids. V lost 7 bases and J lost 5, with 15 bases in between. Germline V lookup: CDR1 SGHVS, CDR2 FQNEAQ.